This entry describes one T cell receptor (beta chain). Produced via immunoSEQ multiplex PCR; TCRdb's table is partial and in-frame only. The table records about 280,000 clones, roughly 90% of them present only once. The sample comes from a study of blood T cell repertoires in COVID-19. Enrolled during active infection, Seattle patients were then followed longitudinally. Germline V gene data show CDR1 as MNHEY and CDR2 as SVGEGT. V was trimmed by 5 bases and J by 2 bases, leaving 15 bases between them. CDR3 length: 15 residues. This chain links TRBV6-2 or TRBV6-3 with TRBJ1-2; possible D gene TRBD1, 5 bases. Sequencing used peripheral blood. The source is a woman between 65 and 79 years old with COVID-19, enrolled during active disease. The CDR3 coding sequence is TGTGCCAGCAGTCACCGGGACGGACTAAACTATGGCTACACCTTC. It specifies CASSHRDGLNYGYTF.